The 14 T cell receptor beta chains given below trace back to one sample, sequenced in a study of shared clonotypes between healthy human individuals. Profiling relied on immunoSEQ multiplex PCR, and the TCRdb table lists in-frame clones only, not all of them. Altogether roughly 2 million clones are present, 95% being singletons, with the ten largest covering 0.1% to 0.15%. The source material was naive CD4+ T cells sorted from blood. The subset: CD45RA+ positively selected. The origin of the receptors is a man aged 18 to 35 in good health.

The rearrangement links TRBV27 to TRBJ2-1, with 8 bases identical to TRBD1. This CDR3 is 15 amino acids long. Germline CDR1 and CDR2: MNHEY and SMNVEV (reference sequence). J gave up 4 bases and V 3 bases, and 5 bases lay outside the gene matches. This chain's CDR3 is CASSFQGAPYNEQFF. CDR3 DNA sequence: TGTGCCAGCAGTTTTCAGGGGGCGCCTTACAATGAGCAGTTCTTC.

The rearrangement joins TRBV19 to TRBJ2-1; no clear D. The germline V gene encodes CDR1 LNHDA and CDR2 SQIVND (reference sequence). V was pared by 1 base and J by 2 bases, with 12 bases between. The CDR3 is 16 residues long. CDR3 amino acids: CASSIVGRSTYNEQFF. CDR3 DNA: TGTGCCAGTAGTATAGTGGGAAGATCAACCTACAATGAGCAGTTCTTC.

The chain employs TRBV25-1 and TRBJ2-1, with 9 bases fitting TRBD1. The CDR3 is 17 amino acids. In germline, CDR1 is MGHDK, CDR2 SYGVNS. Trimming took 3 bases from V and 8 from J; bases not matched to a gene: 14. Written as DNA, the CDR3 is TGTGCCAGCAGTGATTTCGTCGGGACAGGGACGGCCGATGAGCAGTTCTTC. Translated: CASSDFVGTGTADEQFF.

This chain links TRBV27 with TRBJ2-2; weak D call: TRBD2 (5 bases). Germline CDR1 reads MNHEY; CDR2 reads SMNVEV (reference sequence). V shed 6 bases and J shed 7 bases, with 15 bases lying between them. The CDR3 covers 14 residues. CDR3 DNA: TGTGCCAGCAGAAATAGGCGGGCTGGCGGGGAGCTGTTTTTT. Translated: CASRNRRAGGELFF.

The chain carries TRBV28 and TRBJ1-4; D is possibly TRBD1 (6 bases). The CDR3 is 15 residues long. Germline CDR1 reads MDHEN; CDR2 reads SYDVKM. Trimming stripped 7 bases from V and 0 bases from J, with 12 bases between. In DNA, the CDR3 is TGTGCCAGCAAAACCAGGGGATCAACTAATGAAAAACTGTTTTTT. Translated: CASKTRGSTNEKLFF.

The chain joins TRBV6-1 to TRBJ1-2; D is possibly TRBD1 (5 bases). Germline CDR1 reads MNHNS; CDR2 reads SASEGT. V lost 9 bases to trimming and J lost 4 bases, with 21 bases between them. This CDR3 has 15 amino acids. CDR3 sequence: CASKGTGTDFYGYTF. In DNA form, the CDR3 reads TGTGCCAGTAAGGGAACCGGGACGGACTTCTATGGCTACACCTTC.

The rearrangement links TRBV10-1 to TRBJ2-1; 14 bases fit TRBD2. Germline V gene lookup returns CDR1 WNHNN and CDR2 SYGVQD (reference sequence). V shed 1 base and J 6 bases; nucleotides not matched to a gene: 5. CDR3 size: 17 residues. The CDR3 region has the DNA TGCGCCAGCAGTGAGTTCCTGACTAGCGGGGGGGCCAATGAGCAGTTCTTC. Translating gives CASSEFLTSGGANEQFF.

This clone was seen more than once but under ten times. The sample contains more than one DNA sequence encoding this CDR3. V usage is TRBV18 and J usage is TRBJ1-1; D not certain. The V end was cut by 3 bases, the J end by 0 bases, with 8 bases between. The CDR3 covers 14 residues. Germline V gives CDR1 KGHSH, CDR2 LQKENI. In DNA form, the CDR3 reads TGTGCCAGCTCACCCACAGTTATGAACACTGAAGCTTTCTTT. Translated: CASSPTVMNTEAFF.

The rearrangement links TRBV5-6 to TRBJ1-2; D is perhaps TRBD1 (5 bases). The V gene's germline CDR1 is SGHDT and CDR2 YYEEEE. The length of the CDR3 is 15 residues. Trimming shortened V by 2 bases and J by 4 bases, and 15 bases separated the two germline ends. The CDR3 region is CASSFVGREAYGYTF. CDR3 nucleotide sequence: TGTGCCAGCAGCTTTGTCGGCAGGGAAGCCTATGGCTACACCTTC.

The rearrangement uses TRBV5-1 and TRBJ1-1, with 8 bases identical to TRBD1. This CDR3 spans 13 amino acids. Germline-derived CDR1 and CDR2 are SGHRS and YFSETQ. V was clipped by 4 bases and J by 6 bases; unmatched bases: 5. The CDR3, as DNA: TGCGCCAGCAGCCTCGGACAGGGCTCTGAAGCTTTCTTT. Translating gives CASSLGQGSEAFF.

This clone has just one count. J is TRBJ2-7 and V is TRBV28, with D possibly matching TRBD2 (5 bases). Germline V gene lookup returns CDR1 MDHEN and CDR2 SYDVKM. The CDR3 contains 10 residues. V lost 8 bases and J lost 5, with 7 bases in between. The CDR3 DNA sequence: TGTGCCAGCGGGAGAGACGAGCAGTACTTC. It codes for CASGRDEQYF.

This clone was observed a few times. In the same sample, other DNA sequences code for this CDR3. The V and J genes are TRBV5-1 and TRBJ1-1; D gene ambiguous. The CDR3 totals 13 residues. With 0 bases removed from V and 4 bases from J, the gap between germline ends came to 7 bases. Looked up from germline, CDR1 is SGHRS and CDR2 is YFSETQ. Here the CDR3 DNA reads TGCGCCAGCAGCTTGGTGGCGGGCACTGAAGCTTTCTTT. This codes for CASSLVAGTEAFF. Filled out from reference TRBV5-1 and TRBJ1-1, the complete variable domain reads KAGVTQTPRYLIKTRGQQVTLSCSPISGHRSVSWYQQTPGQGLQFLFEYFSETQRNKGNFPGRFSGRQFSNSRSEMNVSTLELGDSALYLCASSLVAGTEAFFGQGTRLTVV.

The chain joins TRBV5-1 to TRBJ2-1, with D maybe TRBD2 (5 bases). The ends were cut back, 0 bases at V and 10 bases at J, with 11 bases in the middle. The germline CDR1 and CDR2 sequences are SGHRS and YFSETQ. This CDR3 comprises 13 residues. The DNA of the CDR3 is TGCGCCAGCAGCTTGGGCGAGCGGTCAGAGCAGTTCTTC. This gives the protein CASSLGERSEQFF.

This chain links TRBV5-1 with TRBJ2-7; 11 bases align to TRBD1. The CDR3 is 15 amino acids. After removal of 5 bases from V and 2 bases from J, the junction contained 6 bases not matched to a gene. Germline values: CDR1 SGHRS, CDR2 YFSETQ. The CDR3 coding sequence is TGCGCCAGCAGTAAGGGACAGGGGGATACCTACGAGCAGTACTTC. Translation: CASSKGQGDTYEQYF. The entire variable domain, with the rest obtained from reference TRBV5-1 and TRBJ2-7, is as follows: KAGVTQTPRYLIKTRGQQVTLSCSPISGHRSVSWYQQTPGQGLQFLFEYFSETQRNKGNFPGRFSGRQFSNSRSEMNVSTLELGDSALYLCASSKGQGDTYEQYFGPGTRLTVT.